This T cell receptor beta chain was recorded in a study of cytomegalovirus exposure and HLA in healthy donors. The CDR3 extends over 15 amino acids. Germline values: CDR1 SGHTA, CDR2 FQGNSA. V lost 0 bases, J lost 3 bases, and 12 bases lay in between. Both 60 Vbeta primers and 13 Jbeta primers went into the PCR. Assay used: immunoSEQ multiplex PCR; TCRdb lists only in-frame clones, some missing. Here the sample spans about 200,000 clones, about 83% being singletons. The TCR was taken from a man aged 40-49 years in good health and CMV-seronegative. The chain is built from TRBV7-2 and TRBJ2-7; possible D gene TRBD1, 6 bases. Source material: PBMCs. The CDR3 DNA follows: TGTGCCAGCAGCTTAGCCCCACAGGGAAACTACGAGCAGTACTTC. Protein: CASSLAPQGNYEQYF.